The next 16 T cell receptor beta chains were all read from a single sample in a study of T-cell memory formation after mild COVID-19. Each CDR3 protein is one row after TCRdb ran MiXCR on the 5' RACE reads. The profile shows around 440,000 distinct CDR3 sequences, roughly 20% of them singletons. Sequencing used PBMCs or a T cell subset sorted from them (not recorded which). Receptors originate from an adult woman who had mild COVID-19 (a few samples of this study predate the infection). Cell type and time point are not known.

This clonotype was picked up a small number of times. The CDR3 sequence: CSARLGQGALDTQYF. In DNA, the CDR3 is TGCAGTGCTAGATTAGGGCAGGGGGCGTTAGATACGCAGTATTTT. This chain connects TRBV20-1 to TRBJ2-3; 8 positions match TRBD1. Germline lookup yields CDR1 DFQATT and CDR2 SNEGSKA (reference sequence). CDR3 size: 15 residues. V dropped 2 bases and J dropped 5; count of bases not matched to a gene: 9.

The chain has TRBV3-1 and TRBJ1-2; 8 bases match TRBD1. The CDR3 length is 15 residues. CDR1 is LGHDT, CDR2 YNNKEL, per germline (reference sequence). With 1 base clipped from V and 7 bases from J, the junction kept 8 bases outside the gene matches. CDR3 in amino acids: CASSQGTGPFGGYTF. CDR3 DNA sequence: TGTGCCAGCAGCCAAGGGACAGGGCCTTTCGGTGGCTACACCTTC.

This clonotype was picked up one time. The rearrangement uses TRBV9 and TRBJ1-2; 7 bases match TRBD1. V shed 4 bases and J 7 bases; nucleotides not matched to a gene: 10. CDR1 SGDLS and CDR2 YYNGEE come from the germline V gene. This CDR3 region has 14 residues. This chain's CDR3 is CASSPRQGFGGYTF. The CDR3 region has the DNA TGTGCCAGCAGCCCCCGACAGGGTTTCGGTGGCTACACCTTC.

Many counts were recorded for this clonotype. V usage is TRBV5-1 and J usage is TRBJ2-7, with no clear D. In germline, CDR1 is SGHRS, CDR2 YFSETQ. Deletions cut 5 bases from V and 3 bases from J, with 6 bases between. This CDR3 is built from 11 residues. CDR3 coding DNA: TGCGCCAGCAGTAACCGCTACGAGCAGTACTTC. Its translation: CASSNRYEQYF.

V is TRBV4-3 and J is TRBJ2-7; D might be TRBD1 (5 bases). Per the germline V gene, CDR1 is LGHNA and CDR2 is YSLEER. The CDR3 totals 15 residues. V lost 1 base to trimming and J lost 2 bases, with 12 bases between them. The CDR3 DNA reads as TGCGCCAGCAGCCAAGTAGTACAGGAACCCTACGAGCAGTACTTC. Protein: CASSQVVQEPYEQYF.

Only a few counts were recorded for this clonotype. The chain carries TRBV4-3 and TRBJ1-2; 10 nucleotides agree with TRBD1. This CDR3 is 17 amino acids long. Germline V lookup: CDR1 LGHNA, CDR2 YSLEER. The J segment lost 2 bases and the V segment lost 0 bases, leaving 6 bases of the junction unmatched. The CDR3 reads CASSQDWTGGFNYGYTF. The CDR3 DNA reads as TGCGCCAGCAGCCAAGATTGGACAGGGGGTTTCAACTATGGCTACACCTTC.

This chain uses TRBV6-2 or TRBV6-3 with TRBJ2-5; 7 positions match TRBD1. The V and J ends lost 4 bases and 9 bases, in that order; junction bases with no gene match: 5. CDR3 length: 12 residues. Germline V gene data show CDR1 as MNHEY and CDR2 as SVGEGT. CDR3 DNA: TGTGCCAGCAGTTTACAGGGGCGGGCCCAGTACTTC. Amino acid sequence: CASSLQGRAQYF.

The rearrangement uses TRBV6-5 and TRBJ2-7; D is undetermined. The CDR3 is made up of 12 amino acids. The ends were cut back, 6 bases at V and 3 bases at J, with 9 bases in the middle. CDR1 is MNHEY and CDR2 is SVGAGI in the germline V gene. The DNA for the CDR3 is TGTGCCAGCAGCCGGTTAGGCTACGAGCAGTACTTC. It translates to CASSRLGYEQYF.

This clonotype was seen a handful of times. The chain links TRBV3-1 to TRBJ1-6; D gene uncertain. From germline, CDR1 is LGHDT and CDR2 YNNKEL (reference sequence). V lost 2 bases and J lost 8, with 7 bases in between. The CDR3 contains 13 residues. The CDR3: CASSQSGDSPLHF. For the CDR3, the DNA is TGTGCCAGCAGCCAAAGCGGCGATTCACCCCTCCACTTT.

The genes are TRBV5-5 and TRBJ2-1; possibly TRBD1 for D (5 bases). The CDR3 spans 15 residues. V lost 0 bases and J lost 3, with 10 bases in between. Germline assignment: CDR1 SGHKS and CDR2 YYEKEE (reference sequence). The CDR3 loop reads CASSLAAGNYNEQFF. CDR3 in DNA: TGTGCCAGCAGCTTGGCCGCAGGGAACTACAATGAGCAGTTCTTC.

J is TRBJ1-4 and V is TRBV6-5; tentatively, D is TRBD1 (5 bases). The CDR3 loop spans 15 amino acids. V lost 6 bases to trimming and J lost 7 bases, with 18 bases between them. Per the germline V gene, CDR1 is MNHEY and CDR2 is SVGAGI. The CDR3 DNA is TGTGCCAGCAGCTTACGGGGCCTGAGGGGTGAAAAACTGTTTTTT. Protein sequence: CASSLRGLRGEKLFF.

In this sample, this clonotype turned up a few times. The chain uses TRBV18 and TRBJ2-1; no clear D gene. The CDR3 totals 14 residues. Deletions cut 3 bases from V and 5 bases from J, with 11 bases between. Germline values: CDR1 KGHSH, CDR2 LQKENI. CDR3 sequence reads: CASSPRAKNNEQFF. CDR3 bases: TGTGCCAGCTCACCCCGGGCCAAAAACAATGAGCAGTTCTTC.

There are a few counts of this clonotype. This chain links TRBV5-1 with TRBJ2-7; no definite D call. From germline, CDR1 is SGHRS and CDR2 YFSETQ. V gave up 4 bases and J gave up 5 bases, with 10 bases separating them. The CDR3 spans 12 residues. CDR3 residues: CASSPNFNEQYF. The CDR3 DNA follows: TGCGCCAGCAGCCCCAATTTCAACGAGCAGTACTTC.

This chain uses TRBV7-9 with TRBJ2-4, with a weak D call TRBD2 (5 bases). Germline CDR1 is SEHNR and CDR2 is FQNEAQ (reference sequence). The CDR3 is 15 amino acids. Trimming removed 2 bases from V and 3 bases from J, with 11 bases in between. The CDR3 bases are TGTGCCAGCAGCTTAAGTTCAGCGGTCAAAAACATTCAGTACTTC. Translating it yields CASSLSSAVKNIQYF.

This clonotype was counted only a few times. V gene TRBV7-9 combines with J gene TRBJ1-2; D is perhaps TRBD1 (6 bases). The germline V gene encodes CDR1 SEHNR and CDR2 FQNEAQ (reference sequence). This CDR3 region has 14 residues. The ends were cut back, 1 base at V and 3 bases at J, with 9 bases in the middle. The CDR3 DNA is TGTGCCAGCAGCTTAGGTACAGGGCACTATGGCTACACCTTC. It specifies CASSLGTGHYGYTF.

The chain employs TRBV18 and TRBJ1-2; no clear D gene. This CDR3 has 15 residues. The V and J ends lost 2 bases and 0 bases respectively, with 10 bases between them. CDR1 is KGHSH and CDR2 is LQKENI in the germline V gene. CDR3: CASSPGRVANYGYTF. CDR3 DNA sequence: TGTGCCAGCTCACCAGGGAGGGTAGCTAACTATGGCTACACCTTC.